These T cell receptor beta chains were read from a single sample in a study of T cells in Graves' hyperthyroidism and ophthalmopathy. TCRdb itself ran the multiplex PCR reads through MiXCR, one entry per CDR3 protein. Here the sample spans about 590,000 distinct CDR3 sequences, around 14% being singletons. The sample taken for sequencing was blood. The source is a woman between 18 and 30 years old with Graves' ophthalmopathy. Each CDR3 is given with its conserved first and last residue. The D gene is left open where the match is weak. Some rows mark clone size as missing; the rest say once, few, many or name a class of expanded clone.

NA	NA	TRBV25-1	TRBJ2-3	TGTGCCAGCAGGCAGGGATTTCGCACAGATACGCAGTATTTT	CASRQGFRTDTQYF
NA	TRBD1	TRBV19	TRBJ1-5	TGTGCCAGTAGTATAGGGACAGGCGGTAGCAATCAGCCCCAGCATTTT	CASSIGTGGSNQPQHF
few	NA	TRBV27	TRBJ1-3	TGTGCCAGCAGCCCACATTCAGGAATTGGAAACACCATATATTTT	CASSPHSGIGNTIYF
NA	NA	TRBV27	TRBJ2-1	TGTGCCAGCAGTTCTATCTCCGTGTCCTACAATGAGCAGTTCTTC	CASSSISVSYNEQFF
NA	TRBD2	TRBV7-2	TRBJ2-1	TGTGCCAGCAGCTTAGAGTTCGGGACTAGCAACTCCTACAATGAGCAGTTCTTC	CASSLEFGTSNSYNEQFF
many	TRBD1	TRBV5-1	TRBJ1-5	TGCGCCAGCAGCTTGGGAACCGGGACAGGGGGCGATCAGCCCCAGCATTTT	CASSLGTGTGGDQPQHF
NA	TRBD2	TRBV27	TRBJ2-7	TGTGCCAGCAGTCCCCTTCCGGGAGGGTTTTACGAGCAGTACTTC	CASSPLPGGFYEQYF
many	TRBD2	TRBV30	TRBJ2-3	TGTGCCTGGAGTGATCCTAGCGGCGCAGATACGCAGTATTTT	CAWSDPSGADTQYF
few	NA	TRBV5-1	TRBJ2-1	TGTGCCAGCAGCTTGGAGGCAGGCGGTTACCTTTACAATGAGCAGTTCTTC	CASSLEAGGYLYNEQFF
many	NA	TRBV28	TRBJ1-1	TGTGCCAGGAGAAGGGGACCCACTGAAGCTTTCTTT	CARRRGPTEAFF
few	TRBD2	TRBV27	TRBJ2-7	TGTGCCAGCAGTGCCGGGACTAGCGGGAGAAGCGAGCAGTACTTC	CASSAGTSGRSEQYF
many	TRBD2	TRBV19	TRBJ2-3	TGTGCCAGTAGTGGGTTAGCGGGATTCACAGATACGCAGTATTTT	CASSGLAGFTDTQYF
many	NA	TRBV7-8	TRBJ2-5	TGTGCCAGCAGATCTCAAGAGACCCAGTACTTC	CASRSQETQYF
few	NA	TRBV28	TRBJ1-2	TGTGCCAGCAGTTTAAATGGGAATGGCTACACCTTC	CASSLNGNGYTF
once	NA	TRBV7-9	TRBJ1-4	TGTGCCAGCAGCACCCCTAGACACGGATGGAATGAAAAACTGTTTTTT	CASSTPRHGWNEKLFF
many	NA	TRBV28	TRBJ1-1	TGTGCCAGCAGTTCCCTCGACATATACCGGAACACTGAAGCTTTCTTT	CASSSLDIYRNTEAFF
many	TRBD1	TRBV12-3/TRBV12-4	TRBJ1-2	TGTGCCAGCAGGGGGACAGGCTCTAACTATGGCTACACCTTC	CASRGTGSNYGYTF
many	NA	TRBV18	TRBJ2-7	TGTGCCAGCTCATCCCAGGGACAGCAGTACTTC	CASSSQGQQYF
NA	NA	TRBV25-1	TRBJ2-5	TGTGCCAGCAGTGAATCCTATGAGTTTATGGCAGCCCAAGAGACCCAGTACTTC	CASSESYEFMAAQETQYF
many	TRBD2	TRBV12-3/TRBV12-4	TRBJ2-5	TGTGCCAGCAGTAGACTAGCCGTAGAGACCCAGTACTTC	CASSRLAVETQYF
many	TRBD2	TRBV2	TRBJ2-3	TGTGCCAGCAGTTCGACTAGCGGGAGAGACACAGATACGCAGTATTTT	CASSSTSGRDTDTQYF
NA	TRBD1	TRBV7-3	TRBJ2-2	TGCGCCAGCAGCCAAGACCCCGACAGGGGACCCGGGGAGCTGTTTTTT	CASSQDPDRGPGELFF